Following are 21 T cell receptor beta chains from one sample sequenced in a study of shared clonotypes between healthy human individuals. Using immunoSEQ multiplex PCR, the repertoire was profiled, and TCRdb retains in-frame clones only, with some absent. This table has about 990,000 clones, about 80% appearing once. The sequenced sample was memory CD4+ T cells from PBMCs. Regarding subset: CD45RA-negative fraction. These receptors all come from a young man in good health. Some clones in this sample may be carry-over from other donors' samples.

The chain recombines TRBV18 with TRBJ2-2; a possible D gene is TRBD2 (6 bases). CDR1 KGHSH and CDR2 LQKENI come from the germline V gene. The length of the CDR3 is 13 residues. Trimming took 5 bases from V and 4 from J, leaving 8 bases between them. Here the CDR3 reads CASSGGITGELFF. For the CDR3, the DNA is TGTGCCAGCTCAGGCGGGATCACCGGGGAGCTGTTTTTT.

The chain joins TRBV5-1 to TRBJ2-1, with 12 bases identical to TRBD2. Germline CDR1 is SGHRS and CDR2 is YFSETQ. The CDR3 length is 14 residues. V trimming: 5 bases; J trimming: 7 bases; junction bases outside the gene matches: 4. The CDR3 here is CASRTGTSGNEQFF. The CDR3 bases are TGCGCCAGCAGGACGGGGACTAGCGGGAATGAGCAGTTCTTC.

CDR3 sequence (DNA): TGTGCCAGCAGGGGACTAGCGGGATCAAACATTCAGTACTTC. As protein: CASRGLAGSNIQYF. The genes are TRBV27 and TRBJ2-4; 13 nucleotides align to TRBD2. This CDR3 is 14 amino acids long. Germline CDR1 is MNHEY and CDR2 is SMNVEV (reference sequence). V lost 6 bases to trimming and J lost 6 bases; unmatched junction nucleotides: 2.

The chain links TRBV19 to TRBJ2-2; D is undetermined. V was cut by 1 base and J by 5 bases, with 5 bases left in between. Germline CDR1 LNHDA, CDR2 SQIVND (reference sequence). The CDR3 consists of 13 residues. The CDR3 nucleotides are TGTGCCAGTAGTATAGGCGATACCGGGGAGCTGTTTTTT. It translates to CASSIGDTGELFF.

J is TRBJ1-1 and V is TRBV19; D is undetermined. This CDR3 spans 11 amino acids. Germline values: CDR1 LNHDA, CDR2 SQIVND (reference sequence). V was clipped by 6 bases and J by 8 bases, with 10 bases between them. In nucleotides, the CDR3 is TGTGCCAGTAGGGCCATCTCCGAAGCTTTCTTT. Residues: CASRAISEAFF. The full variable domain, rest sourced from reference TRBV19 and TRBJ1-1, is DGGITQSPKYLFRKEGQNVTLSCEQNLNHDAMYWYRQDPGQGLRLIYYSQIVNDFQKGDIAEGYSVSREKKESFPLTVTSAQKNPTAFYLCASRAISEAFFGQGTRLTVV.

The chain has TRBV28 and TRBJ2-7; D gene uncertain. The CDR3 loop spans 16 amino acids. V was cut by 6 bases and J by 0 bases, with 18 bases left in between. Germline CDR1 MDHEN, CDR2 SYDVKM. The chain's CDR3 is CASSRRHNSVSYEQYF. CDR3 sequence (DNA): TGTGCCAGCAGCCGTAGACATAATTCAGTCTCCTACGAGCAGTACTTC. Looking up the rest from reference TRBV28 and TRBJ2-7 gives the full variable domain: DVKVTQSSRYLVKRTGEKVFLECVQDMDHENMFWYRQDPGLGLRLIYFSYDVKMKEKGDIPEGYSVSREKKERFSLILESASTNQTSMYLCASSRRHNSVSYEQYFGPGTRLTVT.

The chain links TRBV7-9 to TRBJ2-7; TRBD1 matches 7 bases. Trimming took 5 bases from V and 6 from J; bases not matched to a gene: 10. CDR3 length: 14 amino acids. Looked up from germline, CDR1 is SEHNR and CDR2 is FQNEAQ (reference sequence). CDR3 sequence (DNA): TGTGCCAGCAGCACTACAGGGGTTCTGGGCGAGCAGTACTTC. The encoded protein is CASSTTGVLGEQYF. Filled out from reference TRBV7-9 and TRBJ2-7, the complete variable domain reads DTGVSQNPRHKITKRGQNVTFRCDPISEHNRLYWYRQTLGQGPEFLTYFQNEAQLEKSRLLSDRFSAERPKGSFSTLEIQRTEQGDSAMYLCASSTTGVLGEQYFGPGTRLTVT.

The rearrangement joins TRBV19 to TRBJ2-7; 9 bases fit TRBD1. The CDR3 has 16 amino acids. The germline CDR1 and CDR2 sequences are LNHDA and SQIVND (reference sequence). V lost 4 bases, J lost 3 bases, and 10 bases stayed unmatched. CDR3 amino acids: CASSRTGEGFDYEQYF. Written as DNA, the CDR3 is TGTGCCAGTAGTAGGACAGGGGAGGGTTTTGACTACGAGCAGTACTTC.

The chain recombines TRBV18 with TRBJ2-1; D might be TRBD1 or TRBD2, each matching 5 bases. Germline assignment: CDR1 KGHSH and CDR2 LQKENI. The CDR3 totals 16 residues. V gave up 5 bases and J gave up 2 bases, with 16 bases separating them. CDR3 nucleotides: TGTGCCAGCTCAGACGCCTCGGGGCTGCCCTACAATGAGCAGTTCTTC. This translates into CASSDASGLPYNEQFF.

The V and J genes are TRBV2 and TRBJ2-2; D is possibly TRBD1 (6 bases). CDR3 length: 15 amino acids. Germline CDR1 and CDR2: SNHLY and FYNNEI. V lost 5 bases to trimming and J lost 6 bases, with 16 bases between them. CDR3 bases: TGTGCCAGCAGTACAGGGTTATCATCGGCCGGGGAGCTGTTTTTT. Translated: CASSTGLSSAGELFF.

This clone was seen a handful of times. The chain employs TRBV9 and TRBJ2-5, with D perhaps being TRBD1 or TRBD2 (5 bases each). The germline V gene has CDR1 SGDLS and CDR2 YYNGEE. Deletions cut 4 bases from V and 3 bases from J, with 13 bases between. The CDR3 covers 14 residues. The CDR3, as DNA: TGTGCCAGCAGCCCCGTTCTGGGGGAAGAGACCCAGTACTTC. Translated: CASSPVLGEETQYF.

CDR3 bases: TGCAGCGTTGACGGGACAGGGTCTGGAAACACCATATATTTT. Translated, it gives CSVDGTGSGNTIYF. The J gene is TRBJ1-3, the V gene TRBV29-1; 9 bases map to TRBD1. V lost 3 bases and J lost 1; bases outside the gene matches: 1. The germline V gene encodes CDR1 SQVTM and CDR2 ANQGSEA. The CDR3 is made up of 14 amino acids.

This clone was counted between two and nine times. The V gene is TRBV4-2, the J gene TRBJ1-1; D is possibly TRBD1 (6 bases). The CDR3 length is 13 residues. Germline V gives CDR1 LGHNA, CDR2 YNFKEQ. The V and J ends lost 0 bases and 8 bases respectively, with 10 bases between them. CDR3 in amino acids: CASSQDFQGEAFF. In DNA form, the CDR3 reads TGTGCCAGCAGCCAAGATTTCCAGGGGGAAGCTTTCTTT.

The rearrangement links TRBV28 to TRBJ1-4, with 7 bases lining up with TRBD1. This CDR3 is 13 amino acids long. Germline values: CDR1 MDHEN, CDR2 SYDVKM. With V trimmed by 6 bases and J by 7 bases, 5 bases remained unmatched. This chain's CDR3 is CASREGAIEKLFF. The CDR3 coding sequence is TGTGCCAGCAGAGAGGGGGCCATTGAAAAACTGTTTTTT.

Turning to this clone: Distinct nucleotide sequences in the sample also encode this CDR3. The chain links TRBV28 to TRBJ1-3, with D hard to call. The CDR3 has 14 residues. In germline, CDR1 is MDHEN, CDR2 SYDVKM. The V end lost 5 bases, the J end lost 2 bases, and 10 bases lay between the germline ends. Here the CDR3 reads CASSPGGTGNTIYF. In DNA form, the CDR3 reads TGTGCCAGCAGTCCGGGCGGAACTGGAAACACCATATATTTT.

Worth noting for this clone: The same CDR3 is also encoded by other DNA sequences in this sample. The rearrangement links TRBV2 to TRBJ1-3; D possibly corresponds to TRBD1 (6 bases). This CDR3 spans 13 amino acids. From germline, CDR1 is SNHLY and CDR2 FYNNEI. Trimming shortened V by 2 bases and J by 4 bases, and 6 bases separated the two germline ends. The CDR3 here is CASSEQGGNTIYF. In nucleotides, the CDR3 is TGTGCCAGCAGTGAACAGGGGGGAAACACCATATATTTT. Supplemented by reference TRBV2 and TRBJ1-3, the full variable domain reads EPEVTQTPSHQVTQMGQEVILRCVPISNHLYFYWYRQILGQKVEFLVSFYNNEISEKSEIFDDQFSVERPDGSNFTLKIRSTKLEDSAMYFCASSEQGGNTIYFGEGSWLTVV.

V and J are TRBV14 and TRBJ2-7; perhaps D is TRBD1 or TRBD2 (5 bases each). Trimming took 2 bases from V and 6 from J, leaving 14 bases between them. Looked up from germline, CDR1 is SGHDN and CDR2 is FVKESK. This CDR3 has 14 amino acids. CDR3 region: CASSQYAGTGEQYF. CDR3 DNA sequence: TGTGCCAGCAGCCAATACGCTGGGACGGGCGAGCAGTACTTC.

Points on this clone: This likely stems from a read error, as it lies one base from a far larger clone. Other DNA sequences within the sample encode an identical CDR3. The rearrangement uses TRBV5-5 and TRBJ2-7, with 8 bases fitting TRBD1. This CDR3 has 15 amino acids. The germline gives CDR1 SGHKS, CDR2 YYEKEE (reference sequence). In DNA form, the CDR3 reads TGCGCCAGCAGCCCAGCCGACAGGGGTTCCTACGAGCAGTACTTC. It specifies CASSPADRGSYEQYF.

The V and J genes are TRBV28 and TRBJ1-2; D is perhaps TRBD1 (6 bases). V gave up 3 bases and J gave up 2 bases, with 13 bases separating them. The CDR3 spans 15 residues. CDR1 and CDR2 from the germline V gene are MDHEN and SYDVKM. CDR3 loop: CASSFPGHGNYGYTF. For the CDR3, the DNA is TGTGCCAGCAGTTTTCCGGGACATGGCAACTATGGCTACACCTTC.

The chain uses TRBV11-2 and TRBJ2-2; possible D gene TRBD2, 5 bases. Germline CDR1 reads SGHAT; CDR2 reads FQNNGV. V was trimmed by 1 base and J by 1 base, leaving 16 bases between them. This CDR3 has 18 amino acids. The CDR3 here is CASSLVWGVRGNTGELFF. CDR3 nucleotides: TGTGCCAGCAGCTTAGTTTGGGGAGTCCGAGGGAACACCGGGGAGCTGTTTTTT.

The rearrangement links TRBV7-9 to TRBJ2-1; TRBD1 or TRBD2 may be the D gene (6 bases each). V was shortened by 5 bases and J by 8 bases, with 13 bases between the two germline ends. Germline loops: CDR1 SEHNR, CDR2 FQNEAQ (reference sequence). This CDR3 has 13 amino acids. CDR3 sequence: CASSLGGWDEQFF. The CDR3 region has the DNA TGTGCCAGCAGCCTCGGGGGCTGGGATGAGCAGTTCTTC.